These 21 T cell receptor beta chains came from one sample sequenced in a study of cytomegalovirus exposure and HLA in healthy donors. The study ran its PCR with 60 Vbeta and 13 Jbeta primers. Only in-frame clones appear in the TCRdb table, and some are missing; sequencing was by immunoSEQ multiplex PCR. The sample includes fewer than 130,000 clones, 65% to 80% seen only once; the top ten take more than 3%. Sequencing was carried out using PBMCs. The receptors were sampled from a woman aged 40 to 49 in good health and CMV-seronegative.

The J gene is TRBJ1-1, the V gene TRBV10-1; D is uncertain. CDR1 and CDR2 (germline): WNHNN, SYGVQD (reference sequence). V was pared by 6 bases and J by 0 bases, with 14 bases between. The CDR3 totals 15 residues. The CDR3 bases are TGCGCCAGCAGCCTTAACCCAGGTATGAACACTGAAGCTTTCTTT. It codes for CASSLNPGMNTEAFF.

Written as DNA, the CDR3 is TGTGCCAGCAGCTTAGTATCCAGGAACGAGCAGTACTTC. As protein: CASSLVSRNEQYF. The rearrangement uses TRBV7-2 and TRBJ2-7; D gene uncertain. The CDR3 has 13 residues. The V and J ends lost 1 base and 5 bases respectively, with 9 bases between them. Per germline, CDR1 SGHTA and CDR2 FQGNSA.

The V gene is TRBV5-4, the J gene TRBJ2-5; 11 nucleotides match TRBD1. V was pared by 0 bases and J by 5 bases, with 9 bases of the junction left unmatched. The CDR3 covers 17 residues. Per germline, CDR1 SGHNT and CDR2 YYREEE (reference sequence). The DNA for the CDR3 is TGTGCCAGCAGCTTGGCCCTGGGACAGGGGGAGGAGGAGACCCAGTACTTC. Translating it yields CASSLALGQGEEETQYF.

With regard to this clone: The same CDR3 also results from other DNA sequences found in this sample. The chain links TRBV20-1 to TRBJ1-1; D gene ambiguous. Germline-derived CDR1 and CDR2 are DFQATT and SNEGSKA (reference sequence). Deletions cut 3 bases from V and 6 bases from J, with 8 bases between. The CDR3 is 11 amino acids. CDR3 sequence reads: CSARGSAEAFF. The CDR3 DNA reads TGCAGTGCTAGGGGGAGCGCTGAAGCTTTCTTT.

This clone has only a few counts. V is TRBV7-2 and J is TRBJ2-7; D not resolved. This CDR3 contains 13 residues. Trimming took 3 bases from V and 4 from J, leaving 10 bases between them. Looked up from germline, CDR1 is SGHTA and CDR2 is FQGNSA. The CDR3 sequence is CASSLGIVYEQYF. CDR3 DNA sequence: TGTGCCAGCAGCTTGGGCATTGTGTACGAGCAGTACTTC.

This CDR3 is CAISESRGITDTQYF. The CDR3 DNA reads as TGTGCCATCAGTGAGAGTCGGGGGATCACAGATACGCAGTATTTT. This sequence joins TRBV10-3 and TRBJ2-3; possibly TRBD2 for D (6 bases). CDR1 ENHRY and CDR2 SYGVKD come from the germline V gene. The CDR3 is made up of 15 amino acids. The V end lost 2 bases, the J end lost 2 bases, and 11 bases lay between the germline ends.

The V gene is TRBV30, the J gene TRBJ2-1; 7 bases line up with TRBD1. This CDR3 has 14 residues. CDR1 is GTSNPN and CDR2 is SVGIG in the germline V gene (reference sequence). The J segment lost 7 bases and the V segment lost 2 bases, leaving 8 bases of the junction unmatched. The chain's CDR3 is CAWSLRGPPNEQFF. The CDR3 DNA reads TGTGCCTGGAGTTTGAGGGGGCCCCCGAATGAGCAGTTCTTC. Full variable domain (missing parts from reference TRBV30 and TRBJ2-1): SQTIHQWPATLVQPVGSPLSLECTVEGTSNPNLYWYRQAAGRGLQLLFYSVGIGQISSEVPQNLSASRPQDRQFILSSKKLLLSDSGFYLCAWSLRGPPNEQFFGPGTRLTVL.

The genes are TRBV5-8 and TRBJ2-3; a weak D match, TRBD1 (6 bases). CDR1 SGHTS and CDR2 YDEGEE come from the germline V gene. The CDR3 extends over 15 amino acids. V was clipped by 2 bases and J by 2 bases, with 12 bases between them. CDR3 DNA sequence: TGTGCCAGCAGCTTCAGGGGCACTAACACAGATACGCAGTATTTT. Translating it yields CASSFRGTNTDTQYF. The full variable domain, in which reference TRBV5-8 and TRBJ2-3 provide the parts outside the CDR3, is EAGVTQSPTHLIKTRGQQATLRCSPISGHTSVYWYQQALGLGLQFLLWYDEGEERNRGNFPPRFSGRQFPNYSSELNVNALELEDSALYLCASSFRGTNTDTQYFGPGTRLTVL.

This rearrangement joins TRBV28 to TRBJ1-6; no definite D call. The CDR3 extends over 14 amino acids. Trimming took 4 bases from V and 14 from J, leaving 18 bases between them. The germline V gene has CDR1 MDHEN and CDR2 SYDVKM. The CDR3 nucleotides read TGTGCCAGCAGTTCCTCTCGGCAGGCTCGAACCCTCCACTTT. It codes for CASSSSRQARTLHF.

This chain joins TRBV28 and TRBJ2-3, with 11 bases matching TRBD2. With V trimmed by 6 bases and J by 5 bases, 7 bases remained unmatched. Germline lookup yields CDR1 MDHEN and CDR2 SYDVKM. The CDR3 has 15 residues. This chain's CDR3 is CASSPSGRSGDTQYF. The CDR3, as DNA: TGTGCCAGCAGCCCTAGCGGGAGGTCCGGAGATACGCAGTATTTT.

A few counts support this clone. The chain joins TRBV10-1 to TRBJ2-1, with 11 bases that match TRBD2. After removal of 5 bases from V and 8 bases from J, the junction contained 23 bases not matched to a gene. Germline CDR1 and CDR2: WNHNN and SYGVQD (reference sequence). The CDR3 sequence is 20 residues long. CDR3 bases: TGCGCCAGCAGTTCCACCGGGCTGAGTAGCGGGGGGGCGAAATTGGATGAGCAGTTCTTC. Translating gives CASSSTGLSSGGAKLDEQFF.

V is TRBV9 and J is TRBJ2-7, with D unclear. The CDR3 has 14 residues. The V end was cut by 5 bases, the J end by 0 bases, with 12 bases between. The germline gives CDR1 SGDLS, CDR2 YYNGEE. CDR3 in amino acids: CASSPRRSSYEQYF. The CDR3 region has the DNA TGTGCCAGCAGTCCTAGACGAAGCTCCTACGAGCAGTACTTC.

The chain's CDR3 is CAISDPERGGTEAFF. The CDR3 DNA sequence: TGTGCCATCAGTGACCCAGAGAGGGGGGGCACTGAAGCTTTCTTT. The chain combines TRBV10-3 with TRBJ1-1; the D gene is possibly TRBD1 (6 bases). From germline, CDR1 is ENHRY and CDR2 SYGVKD. This CDR3 spans 15 amino acids. The V end was cut by 3 bases, the J end by 4 bases, with 15 bases between.

V is TRBV5-8 and J is TRBJ2-7; TRBD1 might be the D (6 bases). The V gene's germline CDR1 is SGHTS and CDR2 YDEGEE. This CDR3 is built from 15 residues. V lost 4 bases, J lost 3 bases, and 17 bases lay in between. The CDR3 reads CASSVGQTESYEQYF. For the CDR3, the DNA is TGTGCCAGCAGCGTAGGACAGACCGAAAGCTACGAGCAGTACTTC.

The chain has TRBV7-2 and TRBJ2-5, with TRBD2 matching over 9 bases. The germline gives CDR1 SGHTA, CDR2 FQGNSA. The CDR3 contains 15 residues. The junction had 9 bases not matched to a gene; V was cut back by 5 bases and J by 5 bases. In DNA form, the CDR3 reads TGTGCCAGCAGCCTATGGACTAGCGAGCAGGAGACCCAGTACTTC. Residues: CASSLWTSEQETQYF.

J is TRBJ2-7 and V is TRBV28, with 9 bases aligning to TRBD1. Germline trimming cut 5 bases from V and 2 bases from J; bases unmatched to any gene: 1. The CDR3 sequence is 13 residues long. CDR1 and CDR2 from the germline V gene are MDHEN and SYDVKM. The CDR3 sequence: CASSRDRAYEQYF. CDR3 nucleotides: TGTGCCAGCAGTCGGGACAGGGCCTACGAGCAGTACTTC.

The J gene is TRBJ2-7, the V gene TRBV28; TRBD1 agrees at 8 bases. The CDR3 has 13 amino acids. J gave up 2 bases and V 5 bases, and 2 bases lay outside the gene matches. CDR1 and CDR2 from the germline V gene are MDHEN and SYDVKM. The CDR3 sequence: CASSRQGPYEQYF. The CDR3 nucleotides read TGTGCCAGCAGTAGACAGGGGCCCTACGAGCAGTACTTC.

V usage is TRBV4-3 and J usage is TRBJ1-5, with a possible D match to TRBD1 (6 bases). Trimming pared 0 bases from V and 3 bases from J, leaving 9 bases between. CDR1 is LGHNA and CDR2 is YSLEER in the germline V gene. The CDR3 has 15 amino acids. The chain's CDR3 is CASSQDRTDNQPQHF. CDR3 coding DNA: TGCGCCAGCAGCCAAGATAGGACAGACAATCAGCCCCAGCATTTT.

The chain uses TRBV5-4 and TRBJ2-3, with D unresolved. This CDR3 has 15 amino acids. The germline CDR1 and CDR2 sequences are SGHNT and YYREEE (reference sequence). The V end lost 1 base, the J end lost 2 bases, and 11 bases lay between the germline ends. CDR3 DNA sequence: TGTGCCAGCAGCTTGAACAGCTTCGACACAGATACGCAGTATTTT. Its protein is CASSLNSFDTDTQYF.

The rearrangement links TRBV4-2 to TRBJ1-2; no clear D. The CDR3 length is 17 residues. V lost 0 bases and J lost 5, with 19 bases in between. From germline, CDR1 is LGHNA and CDR2 YNFKEQ. In DNA, the CDR3 is TGTGCCAGCAGCCAAGATGTGAGGTCGTCGGCTGGTTATGGCTACACCTTC. This translates into CASSQDVRSSAGYGYTF.

This clone was found once. V gene TRBV10-2 combines with J gene TRBJ2-5; D not resolved. The J call may not be correct, given that the DNA end is closer to TRBJ2-7. This CDR3 is built from 14 residues. CDR1 and CDR2 (germline): WSHSY, SAAADI. Here the CDR3 reads CASSSGQKDYEQYF. In DNA, the CDR3 is TGCGCCAGCAGTTCTGGTCAGAAGGACTACGAGCAGTACTTC.